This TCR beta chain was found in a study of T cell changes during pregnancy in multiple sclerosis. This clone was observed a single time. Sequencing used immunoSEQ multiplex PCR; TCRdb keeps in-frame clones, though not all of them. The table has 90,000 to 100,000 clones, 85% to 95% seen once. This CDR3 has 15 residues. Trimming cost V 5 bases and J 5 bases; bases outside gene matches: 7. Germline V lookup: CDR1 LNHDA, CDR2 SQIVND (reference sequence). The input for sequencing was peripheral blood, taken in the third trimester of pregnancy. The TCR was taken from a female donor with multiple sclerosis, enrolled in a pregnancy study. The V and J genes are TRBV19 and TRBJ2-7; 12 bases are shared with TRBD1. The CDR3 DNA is TGTGCCAGTAGTCCTACGGGACAGGGGGCACACGAGCAGTACTTC. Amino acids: CASSPTGQGAHEQYF.